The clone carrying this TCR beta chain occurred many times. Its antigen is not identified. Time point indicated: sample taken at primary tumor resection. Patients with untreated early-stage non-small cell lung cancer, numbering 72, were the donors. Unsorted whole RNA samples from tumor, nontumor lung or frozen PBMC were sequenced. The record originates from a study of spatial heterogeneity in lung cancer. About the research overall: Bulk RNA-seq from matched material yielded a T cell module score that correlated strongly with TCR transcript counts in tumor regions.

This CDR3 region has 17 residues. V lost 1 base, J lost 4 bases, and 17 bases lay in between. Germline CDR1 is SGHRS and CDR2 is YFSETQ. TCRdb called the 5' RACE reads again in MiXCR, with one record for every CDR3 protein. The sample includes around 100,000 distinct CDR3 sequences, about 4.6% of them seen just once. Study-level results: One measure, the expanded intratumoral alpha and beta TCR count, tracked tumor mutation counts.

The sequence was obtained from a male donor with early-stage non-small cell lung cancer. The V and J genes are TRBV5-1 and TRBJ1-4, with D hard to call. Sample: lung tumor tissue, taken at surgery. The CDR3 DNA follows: TGCGCCAGCAGCTTGAACTTAGGTGGAAGGCTTAATGAAAAACTGTTTTTT. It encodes CASSLNLGGRLNEKLFF.